The clone carrying this T cell receptor beta chain was recorded only once. This sample is part of a study of OX40 agonist ivuxolimab in advanced cancers. Clones were sequenced by immunoSEQ multiplex PCR, and TCRdb holds only the in-frame ones, with some missing. Of over 20,000 clones listed, approximately 88% are singletons. The CDR3 is 15 amino acids. V lost 4 bases and J lost 7; bases outside the gene matches: 7. Germline V lookup: CDR1 LNHDA, CDR2 SQIVND (reference sequence). Sequenced here: CD4+ or CD8+ T cells sorted from blood, sampled in a trial of the OX40 agonist ivuxolimab. The TCR originated in an adult with an advanced solid tumor such as melanoma, head and neck, liver or kidney cancer. The chain combines TRBV19 with TRBJ2-1; 10 positions match TRBD2. The CDR3, as DNA: TGTGCCAGTAGTAATAAAGCGGGAGGGAGGAATGAGCAGTTCTTC. It translates to CASSNKAGGRNEQFF.